This T cell receptor beta chain was obtained from a study of OX40 agonist ivuxolimab in advanced cancers. Using immunoSEQ multiplex PCR, the repertoire was profiled, and TCRdb retains in-frame clones only, with some absent. The table shows roughly 30,000 clones, with 86% occurring only once. Exclusion of a patient followed from autoimmune disease history or systemic immunosuppression. This clonotype was sampled from an adult with an advanced solid tumor such as melanoma, head and neck, liver or kidney cancer. The sequenced sample was CD4+ or CD8+ T cells sorted from blood, obtained in a trial of the OX40 agonist ivuxolimab.

CDR3 DNA sequence: TGTGCCAGCAGCTTAGCGGCGGGGGGCCGCACAGATACGCAGTATTTT. It encodes CASSLAAGGRTDTQYF. The rearrangement joins TRBV7-6 to TRBJ2-3; 8 positions agree with TRBD2. J gave up 1 base and V 0 bases, and 3 bases lay outside the gene matches. The CDR3 length is 16 residues. Germline CDR1 reads SGHVS; CDR2 reads FNYEAQ.